This T cell receptor (beta chain) was recovered during a study of T cell repertoires in cytomegalovirus infection. TCRdb reprocessed the reads with MiXCR, giving one entry per CDR3 protein. In the table there are approximately 730,000 distinct CDR3 sequences, around 29% of which are singletons. This clonotype has at least ten counts. Its matching antigen is unknown. From germline, CDR1 is SGHTA and CDR2 FQGNSA. The CDR3 is made up of 15 amino acids. The V and J ends lost 5 bases and 5 bases respectively, with 18 bases between them. The TCR originated in a human donor in good health (CMV status not recorded). Some clones in this sample may be carry-over from other donors' samples. Sequences were derived from cultured CD8+ T cells from PBMCs, sampled from culture after CMV antigen stimulation. The rearrangement links TRBV7-2 to TRBJ2-5; D assignment may be TRBD1 or TRBD2 (7 bases each). CDR3 nucleotides: TGTGCCAGCAGCCAGGGGGGAGGGGTACTTGAGACCCAGTACTTC. Translated: CASSQGGGVLETQYF. The full variable domain, rest sourced from reference TRBV7-2 and TRBJ2-5, is GAGVSQSPSNKVTEKGKDVELRCDPISGHTALYWYRQSLGQGLEFLIYFQGNSAPDKSGLPSDRFSAERTGGSVSTLTIQRTQQEDSAVYLCASSQGGGVLETQYFGPGTRLLVL.